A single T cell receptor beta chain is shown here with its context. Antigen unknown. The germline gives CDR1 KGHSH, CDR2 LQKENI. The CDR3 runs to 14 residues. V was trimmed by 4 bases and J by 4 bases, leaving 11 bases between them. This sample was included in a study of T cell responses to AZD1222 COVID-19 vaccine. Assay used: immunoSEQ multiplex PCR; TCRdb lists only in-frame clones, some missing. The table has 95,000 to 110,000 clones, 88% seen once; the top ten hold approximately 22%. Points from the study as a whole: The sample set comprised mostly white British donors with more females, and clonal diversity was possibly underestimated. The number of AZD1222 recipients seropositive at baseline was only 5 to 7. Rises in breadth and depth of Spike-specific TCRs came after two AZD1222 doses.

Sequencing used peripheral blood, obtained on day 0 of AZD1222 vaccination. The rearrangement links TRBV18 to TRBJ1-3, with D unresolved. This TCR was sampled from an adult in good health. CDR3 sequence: CASSRYKEGNTIYF. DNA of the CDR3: TGTGCCAGCTCACGCTATAAGGAAGGAAACACCATATATTTT.